One T cell receptor beta chain is described in this entry. The data derive from a study of glioma-infiltrating T cells. Using RNA template, CDR3s of TCR alpha and beta were amplified with iRepertoire arm-PCR. TCRdb itself ran the multiplex PCR reads through MiXCR, one entry per CDR3 protein. The table has over 130,000 distinct CDR3 sequences, 30% to 40% seen once. Per the germline V gene, CDR1 is DFQATT and CDR2 is SNEGSKA (reference sequence). The CDR3 totals 15 residues. V lost 0 bases to trimming and J lost 1 base, with 13 bases between them. Sequencing was carried out using glioma tissue, nonneoplastic brain tissue, or PBMCs (not recorded which). This chain links TRBV20-1 with TRBJ2-7; D may be TRBD1 (5 bases). This sequence was found in a human donor with low-grade glioma or glioblastoma, undergoing nonglioma brain surgery, or in good health (not recorded which). The CDR3 reads CSAREWVGQSYEQYF. In DNA, the CDR3 is TGCAGTGCTAGAGAATGGGTTGGACAATCCTACGAGCAGTACTTC.